This T cell receptor beta chain was profiled in a study of blood T cell repertoires in COVID-19. This CDR3 comprises 13 residues. V was pared by 5 bases and J by 2 bases, with 11 bases between. The V gene's germline CDR1 is SGHRS and CDR2 YFSETQ. The method was immunoSEQ multiplex PCR; TCRdb's version includes in-frame clones alone and lacks a portion of them. The sample records roughly 240,000 clones, about 89% being singletons. Sequenced: peripheral blood. This receptor was taken from a woman aged 60-75 years who had recovered from COVID-19. V is TRBV5-1 and J is TRBJ2-7; a weak D match, TRBD2 (5 bases). CDR3 DNA sequence: TGCGCCAGCAGGGGAGATGGAGCCTACGAGCAGTACTTC. Its translation is CASRGDGAYEQYF.